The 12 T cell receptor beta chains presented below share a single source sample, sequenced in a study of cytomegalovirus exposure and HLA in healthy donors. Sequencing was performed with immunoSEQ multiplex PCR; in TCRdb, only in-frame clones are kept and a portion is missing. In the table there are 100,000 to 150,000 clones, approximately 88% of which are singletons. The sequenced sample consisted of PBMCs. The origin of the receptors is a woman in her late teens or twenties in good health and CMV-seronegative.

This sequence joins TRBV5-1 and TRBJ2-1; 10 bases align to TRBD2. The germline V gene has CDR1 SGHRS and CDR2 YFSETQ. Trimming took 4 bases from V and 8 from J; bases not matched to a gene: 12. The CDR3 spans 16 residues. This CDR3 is CASSPAGAGGGDEQFF. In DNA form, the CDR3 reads TGCGCCAGCAGCCCCGCAGGAGCGGGGGGGGGAGATGAGCAGTTCTTC.

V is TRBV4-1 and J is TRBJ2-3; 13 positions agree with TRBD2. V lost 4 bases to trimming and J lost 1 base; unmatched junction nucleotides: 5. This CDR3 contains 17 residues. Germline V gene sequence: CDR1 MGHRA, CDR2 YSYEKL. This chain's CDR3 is CASSPPGLAGGTDTQYF. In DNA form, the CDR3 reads TGCGCCAGCAGCCCCCCCGGACTAGCGGGAGGCACAGATACGCAGTATTTT.

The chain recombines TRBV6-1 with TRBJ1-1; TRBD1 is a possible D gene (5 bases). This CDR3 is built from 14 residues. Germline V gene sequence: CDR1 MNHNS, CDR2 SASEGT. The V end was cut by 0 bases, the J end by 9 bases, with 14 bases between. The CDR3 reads CASSEADARTKAFF. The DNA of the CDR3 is TGTGCCAGCAGTGAAGCGGACGCCAGGACAAAAGCTTTCTTT.

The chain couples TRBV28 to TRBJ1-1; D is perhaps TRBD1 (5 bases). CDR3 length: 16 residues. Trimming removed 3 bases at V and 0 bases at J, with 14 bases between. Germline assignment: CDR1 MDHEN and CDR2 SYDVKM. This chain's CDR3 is CASSLFPAGMNTEAFF. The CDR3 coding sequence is TGTGCCAGCAGTTTGTTCCCCGCAGGGATGAACACTGAAGCTTTCTTT.

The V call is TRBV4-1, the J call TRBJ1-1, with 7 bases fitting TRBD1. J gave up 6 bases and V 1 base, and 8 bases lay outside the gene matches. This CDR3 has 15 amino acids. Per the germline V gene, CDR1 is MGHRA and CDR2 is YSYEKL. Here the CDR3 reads CASSQGIRGRPEAFF. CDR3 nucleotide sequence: TGCGCCAGCAGCCAAGGAATTAGGGGGCGGCCTGAAGCTTTCTTT.

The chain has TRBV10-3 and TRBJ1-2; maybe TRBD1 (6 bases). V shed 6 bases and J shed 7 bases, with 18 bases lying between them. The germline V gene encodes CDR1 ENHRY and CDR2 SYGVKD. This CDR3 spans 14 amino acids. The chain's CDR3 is CAISETGRGSGYTF. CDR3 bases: TGTGCCATCAGCGAAACAGGGAGGGGCTCTGGCTACACCTTC.

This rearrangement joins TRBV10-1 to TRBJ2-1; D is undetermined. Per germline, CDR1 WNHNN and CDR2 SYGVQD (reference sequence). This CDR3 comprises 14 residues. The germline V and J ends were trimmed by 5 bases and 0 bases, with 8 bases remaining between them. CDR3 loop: CASSPLSSYNEQFF. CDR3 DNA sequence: TGCGCCAGCAGTCCACTGTCCTCCTACAATGAGCAGTTCTTC.

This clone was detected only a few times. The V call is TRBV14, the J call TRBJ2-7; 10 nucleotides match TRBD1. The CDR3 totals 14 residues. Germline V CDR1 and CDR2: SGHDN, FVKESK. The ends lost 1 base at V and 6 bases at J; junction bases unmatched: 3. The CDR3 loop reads CASSQVGTGAEQYF. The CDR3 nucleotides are TGTGCCAGCAGCCAAGTCGGGACAGGGGCCGAGCAGTACTTC.

CDR3 loop: CATSMYGGNTDTQYF. As DNA, the CDR3 is TGTGCCACCAGCATGTACGGGGGTAACACAGATACGCAGTATTTT. The rearrangement links TRBV15 to TRBJ2-3; weak D call: TRBD2 (6 bases). The CDR3 covers 15 residues. Germline CDR1 is LNHNV and CDR2 is YYDKDF (reference sequence). V lost 4 bases and J 2 bases, leaving 13 bases between the germline ends.

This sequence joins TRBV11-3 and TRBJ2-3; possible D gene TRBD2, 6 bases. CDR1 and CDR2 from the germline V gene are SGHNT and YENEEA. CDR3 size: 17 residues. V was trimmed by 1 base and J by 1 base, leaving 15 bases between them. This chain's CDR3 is CASSLGGGASGTDTQYF. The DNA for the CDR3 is TGTGCCAGCAGCTTAGGGGGAGGCGCCTCCGGCACAGATACGCAGTATTTT. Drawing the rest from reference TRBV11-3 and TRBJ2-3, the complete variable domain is EAGVVQSPRYKIIEKKQPVAFWCNPISGHNTLYWYLQNLGQGPELLIRYENEEAVDDSQLPKDRFSAERLKGVDSTLKIQPAELGDSAVYLCASSLGGGASGTDTQYFGPGTRLTVL.

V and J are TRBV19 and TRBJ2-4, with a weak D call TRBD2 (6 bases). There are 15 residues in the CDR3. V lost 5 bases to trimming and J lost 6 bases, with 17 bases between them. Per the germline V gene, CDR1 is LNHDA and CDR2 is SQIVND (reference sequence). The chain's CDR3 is CASSWGPGRGNIQYF. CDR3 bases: TGTGCCAGTAGTTGGGGACCCGGGAGAGGAAACATTCAGTACTTC.

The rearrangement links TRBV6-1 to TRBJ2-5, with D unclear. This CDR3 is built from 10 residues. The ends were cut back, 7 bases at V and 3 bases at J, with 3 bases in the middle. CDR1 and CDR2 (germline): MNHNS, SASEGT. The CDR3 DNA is TGTGCCAGCATCGAAGAGACCCAGTACTTC. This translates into CASIEETQYF.